This T cell receptor beta chain was found in a study of CXCR3-negative and CXCR3-positive naive CD8 T cells. Findings and caveats of the study: Researchers report that CXCR3-positive naive cells carry more hydrophobic TRB CDR3s than CXCR3-negative naive cells. Relative to memory CD8+ cells, whose diversity was much lower, both naive subsets had comparably high diversity. The study found that naive CXCR3-negative and CXCR3-positive cells shared TRBV-TRBJ usage, while memory cells differed.

A remark on this clonotype: Its antigen remains unidentified.

Through 5' RACE with UMI labels, the TRB cDNA libraries were prepared. TCRdb re-called the 5' RACE reads and catalogs CDR3 proteins one per entry, DNA excluded. This sample's table reports 150,000 or so distinct CDR3 sequences. The authors gated naive CD8+ T cells as CD45RO-CCR7+CD27+CD95-. The V gene's germline CDR1 is MNHEY and CDR2 SVGAGI. This CDR3 comprises 14 residues. The genes are TRBV6-5 and TRBJ2-7; TCRdb lists TRBD1, though no DNA is available to test this call. Specimen: naive CXCR3- CD8+ T cells from blood. Described subset: CD45RO-CCR7+CD27+CD95- naive CD8+ T cells lacking CXCR3 (TNR3-). This receptor was obtained from a human donor in good health. Some clones in this sample may be carry-over from other donors' samples. CDR3 in amino acids: CASSDRGLTYEQYF.